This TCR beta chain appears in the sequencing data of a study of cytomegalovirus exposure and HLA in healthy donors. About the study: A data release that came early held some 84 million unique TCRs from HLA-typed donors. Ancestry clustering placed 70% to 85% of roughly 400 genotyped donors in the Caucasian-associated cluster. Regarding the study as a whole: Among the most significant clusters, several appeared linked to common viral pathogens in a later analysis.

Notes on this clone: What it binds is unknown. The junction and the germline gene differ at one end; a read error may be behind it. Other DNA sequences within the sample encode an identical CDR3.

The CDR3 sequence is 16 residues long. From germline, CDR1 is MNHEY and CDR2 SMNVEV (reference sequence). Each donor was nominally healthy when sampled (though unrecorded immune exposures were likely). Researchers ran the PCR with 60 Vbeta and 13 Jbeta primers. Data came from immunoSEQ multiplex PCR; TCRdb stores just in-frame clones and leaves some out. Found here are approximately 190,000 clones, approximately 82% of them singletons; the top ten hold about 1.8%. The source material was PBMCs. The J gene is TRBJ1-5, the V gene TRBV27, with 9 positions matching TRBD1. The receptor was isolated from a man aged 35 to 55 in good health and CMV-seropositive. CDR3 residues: CASSSATGGRNQPQHF. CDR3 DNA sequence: TGTGCCAGCAGCTCAGCAACAGGGGGCCGCAATCAGCCCCAGCACTTT.